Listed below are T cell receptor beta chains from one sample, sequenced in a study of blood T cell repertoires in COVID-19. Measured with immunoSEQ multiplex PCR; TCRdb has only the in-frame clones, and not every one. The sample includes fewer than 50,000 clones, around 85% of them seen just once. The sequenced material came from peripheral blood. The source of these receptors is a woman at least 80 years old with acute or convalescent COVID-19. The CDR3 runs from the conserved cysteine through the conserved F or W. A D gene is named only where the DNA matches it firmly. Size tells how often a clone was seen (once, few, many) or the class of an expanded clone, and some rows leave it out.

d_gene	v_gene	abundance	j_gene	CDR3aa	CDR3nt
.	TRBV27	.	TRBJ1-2	CASSRTKHYGYTF	TGTGCCAGCAGTAGGACAAAACACTATGGCTACACCTTC
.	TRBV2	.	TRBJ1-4	CASRVSGTENEKLFF	TGTGCCAGCAGAGTAAGCGGGACCGAAAATGAAAAACTGTTTTTT
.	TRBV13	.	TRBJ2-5	CASSRRGETQYF	TGTGCCAGCAGCAGACGAGGGGAGACCCAGTACTTC
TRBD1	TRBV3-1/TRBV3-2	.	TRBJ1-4	CASSQGTGWEKLFF	TGTGCCAGCAGCCAGGGGACAGGGTGGGAAAAACTGTTTTTT
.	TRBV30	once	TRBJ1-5	CAWSQGSNQPQHF	TGTGCCTGGAGTCAGGGGTCGAATCAGCCCCAGCATTTT
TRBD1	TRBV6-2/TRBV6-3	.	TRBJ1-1	CASSYSPGQPNTEAFF	TGTGCCAGCAGTTACTCCCCGGGACAGCCGAACACTGAAGCTTTCTTT
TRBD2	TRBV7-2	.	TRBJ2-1	CASSFVRLAANEQFF	TGTGCCAGCAGTTTCGTCCGACTAGCCGCCAATGAGCAGTTCTTC
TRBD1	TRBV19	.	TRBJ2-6	CASSLGQGTIGANVLTF	TGTGCCAGTAGTCTCGGACAGGGGACAATTGGGGCCAACGTCCTGACTTTC
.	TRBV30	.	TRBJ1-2	CAWSVPSGLLPGYTF	TGTGCCTGGAGTGTACCGTCAGGCTTACTTCCTGGCTACACCTTC
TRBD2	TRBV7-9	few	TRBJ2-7	CASSLDGGGYEQYF	TGTGCCAGCAGCTTAGACGGCGGGGGATACGAGCAGTACTTC
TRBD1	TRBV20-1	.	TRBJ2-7	CSASRQQGQGAYEQYF	TGCAGTGCTAGTCGACAGCAAGGACAGGGGGCTTACGAGCAGTACTTC
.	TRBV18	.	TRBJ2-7	CASSPGGGGAYEQYF	TGTGCCAGCTCACCTGGGGGGGGCGGCGCGTACGAGCAGTACTTC
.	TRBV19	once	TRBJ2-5	CASAERSTGVKVTQYF	TGTGCCAGTGCAGAGCGTTCAACGGGGGTCAAAGTGACCCAGTACTTC
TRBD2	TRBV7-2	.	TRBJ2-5	CASSLGLAANQETQYF	TGTGCCAGCAGCTTAGGACTAGCAGCTAATCAAGAGACCCAGTACTTC
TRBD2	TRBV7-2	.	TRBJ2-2	CASSGLAGGSTGELFF	TGTGCCAGCAGCGGACTAGCGGGAGGCAGCACCGGGGAGCTGTTTTTT
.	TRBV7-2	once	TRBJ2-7	CASSSMGGRVGGYEQYF	TGTGCCAGCAGCTCAATGGGTGGAAGGGTGGGAGGTTACGAGCAGTACTTC
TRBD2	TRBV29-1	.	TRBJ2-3	CSVDTMGGGPTDTQYF	TGCAGCGTTGATACCATGGGGGGAGGGCCCACAGATACGCAGTATTTT
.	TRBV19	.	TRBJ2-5	CASSPQAGQETQYF	TGTGCCAGTAGTCCTCAGGCAGGGCAAGAGACCCAGTACTTC
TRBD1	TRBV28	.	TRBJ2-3	CASSTGGAGTDTQYF	TGTGCCAGCAGTACAGGGGGCGCCGGCACAGATACGCAGTATTTT
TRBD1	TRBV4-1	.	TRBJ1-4	CASSQGEGADEKLFF	TGCGCCAGCAGCCAAGGAGAGGGGGCAGACGAAAAACTGTTTTTT
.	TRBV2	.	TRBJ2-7	CASSERPGGYEQYF	TGTGCCAGCAGTGAACGGCCAGGGGGGTACGAGCAGTACTTC
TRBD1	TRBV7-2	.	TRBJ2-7	CASSFSGGQGYEQYF	TGTGCCAGCAGCTTCAGTGGGGGACAGGGCTACGAGCAGTACTTC
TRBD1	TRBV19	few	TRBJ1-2	CASSTRQGQGSYGYTF	TGTGCCAGTAGTACCCGACAGGGGCAGGGCTCCTATGGCTACACCTTC
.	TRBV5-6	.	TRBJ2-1	CASSRFGLEQFF	TGTGCCAGCAGCCGATTCGGACTAGAGCAGTTCTTC
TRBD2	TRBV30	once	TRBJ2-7	CAWRLASGRYEQYF	TGTGCCTGGAGACTCGCTAGCGGACGTTACGAGCAGTACTTC
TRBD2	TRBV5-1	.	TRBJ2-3	CASTPTSGSTDTQYF	TGCGCCAGCACCCCGACTAGCGGAAGCACAGATACGCAGTATTTT
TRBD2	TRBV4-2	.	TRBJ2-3	CASSPRGSGGPTDTQYF	TGTGCCAGCAGCCCCCGGGGGTCGGGAGGGCCTACAGATACGCAGTATTTT
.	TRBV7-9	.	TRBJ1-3	CASSLMPGFTMGNTIYF	TGTGCCAGCAGCTTAATGCCCGGGTTCACTATGGGAAACACCATATATTTT
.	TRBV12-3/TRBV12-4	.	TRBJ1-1	CASSSGVRTEAFF	TGTGCCAGCAGTTCGGGGGTGAGGACTGAAGCTTTCTTT
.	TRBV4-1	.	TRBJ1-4	CASSRTGHTATNEKLFF	TGCGCCAGCAGCCGTACGGGACACACTGCAACTAATGAAAAACTGTTTTTT
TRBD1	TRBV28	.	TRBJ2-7	CASRGTVGYEQYF	TGTGCCAGCAGGGGGACAGTAGGGTACGAGCAGTACTTC
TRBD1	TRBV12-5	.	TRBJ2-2	CASGWRQGNTGELFF	TGTGCTAGTGGTTGGAGACAGGGCAACACCGGGGAGCTGTTTTTT
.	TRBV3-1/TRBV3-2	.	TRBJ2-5	CASSRQGLPWETQYF	TGTGCCAGCAGCCGCCAGGGACTTCCCTGGGAGACCCAGTACTTC
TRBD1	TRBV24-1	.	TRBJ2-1	CATRPGQRNNEQFF	TGTGCCACCAGGCCGGGACAGAGAAACAATGAGCAGTTCTTC
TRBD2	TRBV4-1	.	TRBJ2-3	CASSQTPPGGGTDTQYF	TGCGCCAGCAGCCAAACTCCCCCGGGAGGAGGCACAGATACGCAGTATTTT
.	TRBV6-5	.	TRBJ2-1	CASSLYNEQFF	TGTGCCAGCAGTCTATACAATGAGCAGTTCTTC